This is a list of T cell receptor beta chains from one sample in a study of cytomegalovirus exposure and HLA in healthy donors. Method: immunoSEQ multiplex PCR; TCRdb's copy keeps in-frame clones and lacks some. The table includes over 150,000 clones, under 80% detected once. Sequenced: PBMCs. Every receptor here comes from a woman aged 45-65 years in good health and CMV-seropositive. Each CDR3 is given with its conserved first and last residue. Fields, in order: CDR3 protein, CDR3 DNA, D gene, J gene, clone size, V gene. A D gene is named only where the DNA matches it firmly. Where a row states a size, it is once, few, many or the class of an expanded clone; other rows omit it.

CASSASDRHYEQYF,TGTGCCAGCAGCGCCTCCGACAGACACTACGAGCAGTACTTC,-,TRBJ2-7,-,TRBV9
CASSFGQGRGEQFF,TGCGCCAGCAGCTTTGGCCAGGGACGGGGGGAGCAGTTCTTC,-,TRBJ2-1,-,TRBV5-1
CASSATGNSYEQYF,TGTGCCAGCAGTGCCACAGGTAACTCCTACGAGCAGTACTTC,-,TRBJ2-7,-,TRBV6-1
CASSLIYQGYSNQPQHF,TGTGCCAGTAGTCTTATTTACCAGGGTTATAGCAATCAGCCCCAGCATTTT,-,TRBJ1-5,-,TRBV19
CASSKTRQLLGSGANVLTF,TGTGCCAGCAGTAAAACCCGACAGCTTTTAGGCTCTGGGGCCAACGTCCTGACTTTC,-,TRBJ2-6,-,TRBV2
CASSLVQGAGETQYF,TGTGCCAGCAGCTTAGTGCAGGGGGCCGGGGAGACCCAGTACTTC,TRBD1,TRBJ2-5,-,TRBV11-2
CASSGGLSVGQETQYF,TGTGCCAGCAGCGGGGGGCTTAGTGTCGGACAAGAGACCCAGTACTTC,-,TRBJ2-5,-,TRBV6-6
CASSPLSYEQYF,TGTGCCAGCAGTCCCCTTTCCTACGAGCAGTACTTC,-,TRBJ2-7,-,TRBV7-9
CASRLGQGKTYEQYF,TGTGCCAGCAGGTTGGGACAGGGGAAGACCTACGAGCAGTACTTC,TRBD1,TRBJ2-7,-,TRBV7-2
CASSLTGGNHYEQYF,TGTGCCAGCAGTTTGACAGGGGGAAATCACTACGAGCAGTACTTC,TRBD1,TRBJ2-7,few,TRBV27
CASSMWQGDQPQHF,TGTGCCAGTAGTATGTGGCAGGGTGATCAGCCCCAGCATTTT,-,TRBJ1-5,-,TRBV19
CARPDSRNEKLFF,TGTGCCAGGCCGGACAGCCGTAATGAAAAACTGTTTTTT,-,TRBJ1-4,-,TRBV6-9
CASSPPSSRSEKLFF,TGTGCCAGCTCACCACCGTCCTCTAGGAGCGAAAAACTGTTTTTT,-,TRBJ1-4,-,TRBV18
CASSREQNEQFF,TGTGCCAGCAGCCGGGAGCAGAATGAGCAGTTCTTC,-,TRBJ2-1,-,TRBV7-9
CASSRQGGNVYGYTF,TGCGCCAGCAGCCGACAGGGGGGTAATGTATATGGCTACACCTTC,TRBD1,TRBJ1-2,-,TRBV5-1
CASSIAGQGAYEQYF,TGTGCCAGTAGTATAGCAGGACAGGGGGCCTACGAGCAGTACTTC,TRBD1,TRBJ2-7,-,TRBV19
CASNRQGSEKLFF,TGTGCCAGCAACAGACAGGGGAGTGAAAAACTGTTTTTT,TRBD1,TRBJ1-4,-,TRBV25-1
CAISESSQGSGNTIYF,TGTGCCATCAGTGAGTCGAGCCAGGGAAGTGGAAACACCATATATTTT,-,TRBJ1-3,-,TRBV10-3
CASSQGQTTDTQYF,TGTGCCAGCAGTCAGGGACAGACCACAGATACGCAGTATTTT,TRBD1,TRBJ2-3,once,TRBV5-4
CASSRAPDTQYF,TGCGCCAGCAGCCGCGCACCAGATACGCAGTATTTT,-,TRBJ2-3,-,TRBV4-1
CSVEWGGPDTQYF,TGCAGCGTTGAATGGGGAGGCCCAGATACGCAGTATTTT,-,TRBJ2-3,-,TRBV29-1
CASSLDRGAGGGGYTF,TGTGCCAGCAGCTTGGATAGAGGAGCGGGGGGAGGAGGCTACACCTTC,-,TRBJ1-2,-,TRBV5-4
CASSYQTGTTGNTIYF,TGTGCCAGTAGCTACCAAACGGGAACTACTGGAAACACCATATATTTT,-,TRBJ1-3,-,TRBV19
CASSEPGTDTSPLHF,TGTGCCAGCAGTGAACCCGGGACAGATACCTCACCCCTCCACTTT,TRBD1,TRBJ1-6,-,TRBV2
CASIRDRGNYGYTF,TGTGCCAGCATCCGGGACAGGGGAAACTATGGCTACACCTTC,TRBD1,TRBJ1-2,few,TRBV6-5
CALSGGAKDEQFF,TGTGCCCTCTCCGGAGGGGCCAAGGATGAGCAGTTCTTC,-,TRBJ2-1,-,TRBV6-6
CASSPGGTNEKLFF,TGTGCCAGCAGCCCAGGGGGAACTAATGAAAAACTGTTTTTT,TRBD1,TRBJ1-4,few,TRBV7-6
CASSDQVSSYGYTF,TGTGCCAGCAGTGACCAGGTTTCATCCTATGGCTACACCTTC,-,TRBJ1-2,-,TRBV25-1
CASSYTEGSEAFF,TGTGCCAGCAGTTACACGGAGGGTTCTGAAGCTTTCTTT,-,TRBJ1-1,-,TRBV6-5